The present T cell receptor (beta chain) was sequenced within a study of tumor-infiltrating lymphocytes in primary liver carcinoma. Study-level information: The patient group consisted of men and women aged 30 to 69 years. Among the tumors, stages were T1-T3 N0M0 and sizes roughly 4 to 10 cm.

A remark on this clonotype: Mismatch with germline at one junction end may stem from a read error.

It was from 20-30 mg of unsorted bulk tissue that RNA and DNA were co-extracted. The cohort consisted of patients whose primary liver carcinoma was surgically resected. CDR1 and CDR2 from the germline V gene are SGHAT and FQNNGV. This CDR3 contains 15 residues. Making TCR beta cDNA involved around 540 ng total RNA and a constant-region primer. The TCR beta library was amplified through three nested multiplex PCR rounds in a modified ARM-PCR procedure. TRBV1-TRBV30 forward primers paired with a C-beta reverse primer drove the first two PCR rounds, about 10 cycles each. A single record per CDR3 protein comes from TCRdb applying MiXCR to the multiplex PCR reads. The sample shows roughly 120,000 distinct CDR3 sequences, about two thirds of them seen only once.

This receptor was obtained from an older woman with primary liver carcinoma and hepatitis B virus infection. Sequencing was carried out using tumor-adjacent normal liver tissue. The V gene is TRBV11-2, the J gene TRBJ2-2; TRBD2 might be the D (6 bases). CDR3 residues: CASSLWPSVAGELSF. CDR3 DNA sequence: TGTGCCAGTAGTTTATGGCCTAGCGTAGCCGGGGAGCTGTCTTTT.